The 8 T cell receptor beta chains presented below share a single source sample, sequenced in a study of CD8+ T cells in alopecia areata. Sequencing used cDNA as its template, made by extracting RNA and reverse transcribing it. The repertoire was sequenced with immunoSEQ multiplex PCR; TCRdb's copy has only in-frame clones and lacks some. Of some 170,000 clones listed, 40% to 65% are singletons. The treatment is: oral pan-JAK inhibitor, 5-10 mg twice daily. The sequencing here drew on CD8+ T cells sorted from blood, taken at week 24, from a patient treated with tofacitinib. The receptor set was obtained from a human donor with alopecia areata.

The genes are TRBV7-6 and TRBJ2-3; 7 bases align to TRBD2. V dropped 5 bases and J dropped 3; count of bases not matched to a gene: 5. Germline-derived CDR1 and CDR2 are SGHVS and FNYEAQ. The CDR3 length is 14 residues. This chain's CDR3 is CASSDGGGTDTQYF. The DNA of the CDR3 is TGTGCCAGCAGCGATGGGGGGGGGACAGATACGCAGTATTTT.

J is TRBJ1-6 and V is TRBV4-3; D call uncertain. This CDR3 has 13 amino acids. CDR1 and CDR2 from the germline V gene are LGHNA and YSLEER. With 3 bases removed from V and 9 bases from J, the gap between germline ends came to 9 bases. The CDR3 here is CASSQGWGSPLHF. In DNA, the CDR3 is TGCGCCAGCAGCCAGGGATGGGGTTCACCCCTCCACTTT.

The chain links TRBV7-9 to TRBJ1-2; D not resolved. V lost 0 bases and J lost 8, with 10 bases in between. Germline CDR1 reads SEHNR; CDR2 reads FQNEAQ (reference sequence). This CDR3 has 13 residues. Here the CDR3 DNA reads TGTGCCAGCAGCTTAGCGTCGGTAGAGGGCTACACCTTC. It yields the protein CASSLASVEGYTF. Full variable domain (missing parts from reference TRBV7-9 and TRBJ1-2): DTGVSQNPRHKITKRGQNVTFRCDPISEHNRLYWYRQTLGQGPEFLTYFQNEAQLEKSRLLSDRFSAERPKGSFSTLEIQRTEQGDSAMYLCASSLASVEGYTFGSGTRLTVV.

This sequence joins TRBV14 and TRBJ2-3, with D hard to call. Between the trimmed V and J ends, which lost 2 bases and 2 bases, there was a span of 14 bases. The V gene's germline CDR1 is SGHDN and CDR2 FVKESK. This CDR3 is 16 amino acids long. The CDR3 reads CASSQFHLRITDTQYF. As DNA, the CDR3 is TGTGCCAGCAGCCAATTCCACCTCCGAATCACAGATACGCAGTATTTT.

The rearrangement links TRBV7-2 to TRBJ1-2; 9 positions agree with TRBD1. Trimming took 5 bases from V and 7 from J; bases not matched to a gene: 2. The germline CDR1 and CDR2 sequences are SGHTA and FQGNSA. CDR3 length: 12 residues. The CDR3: CASSQTGGGYTF. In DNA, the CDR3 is TGTGCCAGCAGCCAGACAGGGGGTGGCTACACCTTC.

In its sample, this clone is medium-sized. The CDR3 loop reads CASSPRTGTDYEQYF. The CDR3 nucleotides are TGTGCCAGCAGCCCGAGGACAGGGACAGACTACGAGCAGTACTTC. The V gene is TRBV9, the J gene TRBJ2-7, with 8 nucleotides matching TRBD1. From germline, CDR1 is SGDLS and CDR2 YYNGEE. This CDR3 contains 15 residues. Germline trimming cut 4 bases from V and 3 bases from J; bases unmatched to any gene: 9.

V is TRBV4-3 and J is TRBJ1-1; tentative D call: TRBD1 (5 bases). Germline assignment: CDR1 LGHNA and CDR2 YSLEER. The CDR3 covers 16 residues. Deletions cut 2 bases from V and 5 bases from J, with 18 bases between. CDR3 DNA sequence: TGCGCCAGCAGCCAATCTCGTTTCAGGGAGGGGACTGAAGCTTTCTTT. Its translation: CASSQSRFREGTEAFF.

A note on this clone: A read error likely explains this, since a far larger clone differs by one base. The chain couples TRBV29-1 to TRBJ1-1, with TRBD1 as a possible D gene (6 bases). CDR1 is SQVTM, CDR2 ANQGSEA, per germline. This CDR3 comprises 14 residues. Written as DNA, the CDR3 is TGCAGCGCTGAAGGGGGTACGGGGGACACTGAAGCTTTCTTT. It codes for CSAEGGTGDTEAFF.